This T cell receptor beta chain was captured in a study of metastatic and nonmetastatic thyroid tumors. The wider study: Blood and tumor or nodule tissue repertoires from malignant and benign thyroid patients were compared. Points from the study as a whole: Compared with benign nodules, malignant thyroid tumors were reported to have significantly higher TCR beta diversity in both blood and tumor.

Per the germline V gene, CDR1 is MRHNA and CDR2 is SNTAGT. The CDR3 is made up of 17 amino acids. The V segment lost 0 bases and the J segment 4 bases; nucleotides outside the gene matches: 7. As for this clone: What it binds is unknown.

Original processing notes: The authors used CDR3 differences across clinicopathological groups to build a distant-metastasis classifier for papillary thyroid cancer. TCRdb re-clonotyped the PCR reads via MiXCR. TCRdb's processing, not the authors', yielded these V and J calls. There are around 13,000 clones in the sample; about 33% occur only once, and roughly 12% lies in the top ten. No treatment had been given to any patient before thyroid surgery. V and J are TRBV6-4 and TRBJ2-7, with 12 bases lining up with TRBD2. The receptor was derived from a male donor with papillary thyroid cancer or a benign thyroid nodule (not recorded which). Some clones in this sample may be carry-over from other donors' samples. Sequenced material: tumor tissue. The CDR3 DNA is TGTGCCAGCAGTGACTCCACCCTAGCGGGAGGGGAGTACGAGCAGTACTTC. Translation gives CASSDSTLAGGEYEQYF.